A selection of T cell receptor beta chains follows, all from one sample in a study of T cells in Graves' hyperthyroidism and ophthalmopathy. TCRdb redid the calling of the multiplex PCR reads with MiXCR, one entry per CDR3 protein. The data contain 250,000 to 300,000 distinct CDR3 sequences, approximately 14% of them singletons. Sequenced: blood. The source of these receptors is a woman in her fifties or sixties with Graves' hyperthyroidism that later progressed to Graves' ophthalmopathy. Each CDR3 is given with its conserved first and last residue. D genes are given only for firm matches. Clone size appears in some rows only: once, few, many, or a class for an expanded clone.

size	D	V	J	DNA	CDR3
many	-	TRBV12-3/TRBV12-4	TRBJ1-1	TGTGCCAGCAGTTTCTCACACCCGAACACTGAAGCTTTCTTT	CASSFSHPNTEAFF
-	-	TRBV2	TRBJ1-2	TGTGCCAGCCACCAGGGGTACTATGGCTACACCTTC	CASHQGYYGYTF
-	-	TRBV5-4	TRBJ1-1	TGTGCCAGCAGCCGTAAAACGACTGCCCTGAACACTGAAGCTTTCTTT	CASSRKTTALNTEAFF
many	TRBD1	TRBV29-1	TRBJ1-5	TGCAGCGCAGGGACAGGGTTTGCTCAGCCCCAGCATTTT	CSAGTGFAQPQHF
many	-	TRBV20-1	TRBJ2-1	TGCAGTGCTAGATCGGGGAGGCGGTACAATGAGCAGTTCTTC	CSARSGRRYNEQFF
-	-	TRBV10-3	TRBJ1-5	TGTGCCATCAGTGAGCCCCCCGGGAGAGTCGGCAATCAGCCCCAGCATTTT	CAISEPPGRVGNQPQHF
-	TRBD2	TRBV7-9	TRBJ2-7	TGTGCCAGCAGCTTATTGTCTAGCGGATACTACGAGCAGTACTTC	CASSLLSSGYYEQYF
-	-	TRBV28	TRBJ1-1	TGTGCCAGCAGTCCCCTAACAGTCATGAACACTGAAGCTTTCTTT	CASSPLTVMNTEAFF
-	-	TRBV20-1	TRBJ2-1	TGCAGTGCTAGAGAAGGGGTAAGCTCCTACAATGAGCAGTTCTTC	CSAREGVSSYNEQFF
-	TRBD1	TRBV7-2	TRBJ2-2	TGTGCCAGCAGCTTGGACAGGCCAAACACCGGGGAGCTGTTTTTT	CASSLDRPNTGELFF
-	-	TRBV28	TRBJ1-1	TGTGCCAGCAGTTTATCGGGAGGTGGAAGGGATAACACTGAAGCTTTCTTT	CASSLSGGGRDNTEAFF
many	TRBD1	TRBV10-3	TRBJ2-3	TGTGCCATCAGCACAGGGGAGAGGGATACGCAGTATTTT	CAISTGERDTQYF
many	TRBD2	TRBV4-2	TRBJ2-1	TGTGCCAGCAGCCAAGATCACGGGAGGGAAAATGAGCAGTTCTTC	CASSQDHGRENEQFF
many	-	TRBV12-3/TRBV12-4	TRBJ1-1	TGTGCCAGCAGTTTCTTCGGGGCTGGAGCTTTCTTT	CASSFFGAGAFF
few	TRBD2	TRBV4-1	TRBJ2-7	TGCGCCAGCAGCCCCCAAGGAAGCGGGAGTCCCTACGAGCAGTACTTC	CASSPQGSGSPYEQYF
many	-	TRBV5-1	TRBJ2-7	TGCGCCAGCAGCTTGGTGAGTGGGGCGGGCGAGCAGTACTTC	CASSLVSGAGEQYF
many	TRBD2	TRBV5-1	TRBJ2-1	TGCGCCAGCAGCTTGGCTAGCGGGGCCTACAATGAGCAGTTCTTC	CASSLASGAYNEQFF
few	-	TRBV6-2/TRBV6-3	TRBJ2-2	TGTGCCAGCAGTTACTCAGCGAGAACCGGGGAGCTGTTTTTT	CASSYSARTGELFF
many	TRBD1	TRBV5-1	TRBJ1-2	TGCGCCAGCAGCCCACAGGGGGCCCGCTATGGCTACACCTTC	CASSPQGARYGYTF
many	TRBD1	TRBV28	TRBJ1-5	TGTGCCAGCAGTTTCGACAGGGGGGGCAATCAGCCCCAGCATTTT	CASSFDRGGNQPQHF
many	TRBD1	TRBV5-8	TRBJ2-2	TGTGCCAGCAGCTTAGCAGGGGGAGCGAACACCGGGGAGCTGTTTTTT	CASSLAGGANTGELFF
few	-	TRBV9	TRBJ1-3	TGTGCCAGCAGCGTAGACCTAAACACCATATATTTT	CASSVDLNTIYF
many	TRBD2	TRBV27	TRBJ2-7	TGTGCCAGCAGTTTCCAACTAGCGGGATCCTACGAGCAGTACTTC	CASSFQLAGSYEQYF